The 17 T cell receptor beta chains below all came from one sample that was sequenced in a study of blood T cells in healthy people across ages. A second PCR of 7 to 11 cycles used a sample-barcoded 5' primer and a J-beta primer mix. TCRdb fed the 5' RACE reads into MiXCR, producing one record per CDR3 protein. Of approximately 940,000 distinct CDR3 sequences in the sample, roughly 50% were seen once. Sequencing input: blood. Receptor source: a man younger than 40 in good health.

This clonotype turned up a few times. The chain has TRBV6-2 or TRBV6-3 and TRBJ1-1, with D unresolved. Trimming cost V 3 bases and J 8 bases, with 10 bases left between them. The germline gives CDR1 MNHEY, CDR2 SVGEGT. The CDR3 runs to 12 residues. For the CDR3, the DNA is TGTGCCAGCAGTTATTCAGCAGCCGAAGCTTTCTTT. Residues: CASSYSAAEAFF.

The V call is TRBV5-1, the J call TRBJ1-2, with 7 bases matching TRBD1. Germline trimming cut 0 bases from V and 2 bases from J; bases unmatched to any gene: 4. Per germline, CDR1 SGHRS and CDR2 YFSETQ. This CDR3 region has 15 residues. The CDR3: CASSLDTGANYGYTF. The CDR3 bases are TGCGCCAGCAGCTTGGATACAGGGGCCAACTATGGCTACACCTTC.

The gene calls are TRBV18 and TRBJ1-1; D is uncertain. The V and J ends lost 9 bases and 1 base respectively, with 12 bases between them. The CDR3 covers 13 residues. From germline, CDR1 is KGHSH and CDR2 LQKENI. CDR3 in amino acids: CASHLDQNTEAFF. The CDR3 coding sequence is TGTGCCAGTCACCTGGACCAGAACACTGAAGCTTTCTTT.

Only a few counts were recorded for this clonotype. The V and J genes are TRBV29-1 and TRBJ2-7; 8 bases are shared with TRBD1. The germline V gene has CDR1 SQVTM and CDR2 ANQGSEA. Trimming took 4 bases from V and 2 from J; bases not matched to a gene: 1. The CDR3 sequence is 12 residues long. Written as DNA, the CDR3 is TGCAGCGTTGCGGGACAGGCCTACGAGCAGTACTTC. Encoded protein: CSVAGQAYEQYF.

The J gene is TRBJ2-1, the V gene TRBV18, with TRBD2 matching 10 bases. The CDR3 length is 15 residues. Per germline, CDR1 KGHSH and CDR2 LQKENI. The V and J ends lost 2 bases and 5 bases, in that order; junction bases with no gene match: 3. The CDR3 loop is CASSPTLAGDNEQFF. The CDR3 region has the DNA TGTGCCAGCTCACCAACCCTAGCGGGGGACAATGAGCAGTTCTTC.

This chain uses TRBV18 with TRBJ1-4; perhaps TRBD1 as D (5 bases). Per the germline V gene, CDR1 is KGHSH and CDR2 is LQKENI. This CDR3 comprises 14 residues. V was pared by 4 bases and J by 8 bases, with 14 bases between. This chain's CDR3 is CASSRRGEGEKLFF. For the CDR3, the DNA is TGTGCCAGCTCACGAAGGGGAGAAGGCGAAAAACTGTTTTTT.

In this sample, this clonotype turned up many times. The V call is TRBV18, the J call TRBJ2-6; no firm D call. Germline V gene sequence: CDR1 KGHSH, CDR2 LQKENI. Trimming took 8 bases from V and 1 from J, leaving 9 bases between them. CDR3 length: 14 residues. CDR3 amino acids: CASSPGSGANVLTF. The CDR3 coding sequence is TGTGCCAGCAGCCCAGGATCTGGGGCCAACGTCCTGACTTTC.

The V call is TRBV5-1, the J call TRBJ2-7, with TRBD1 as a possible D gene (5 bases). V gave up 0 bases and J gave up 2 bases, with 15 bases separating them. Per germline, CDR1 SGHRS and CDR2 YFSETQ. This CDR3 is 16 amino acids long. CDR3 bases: TGCGCCAGCAGCTTGGCCTTTACAGGAGCAGCCTACGAGCAGTACTTC. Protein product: CASSLAFTGAAYEQYF. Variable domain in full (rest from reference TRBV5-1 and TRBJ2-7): KAGVTQTPRYLIKTRGQQVTLSCSPISGHRSVSWYQQTPGQGLQFLFEYFSETQRNKGNFPGRFSGRQFSNSRSEMNVSTLELGDSALYLCASSLAFTGAAYEQYFGPGTRLTVT.

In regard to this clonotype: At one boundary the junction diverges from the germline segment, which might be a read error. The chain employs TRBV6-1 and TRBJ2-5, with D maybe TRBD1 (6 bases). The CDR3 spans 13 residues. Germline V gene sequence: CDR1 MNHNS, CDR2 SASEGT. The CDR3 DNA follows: TGTGCTAGCAGGGGTGTCGGTGGCGAGACCCAGTACTTC. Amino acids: CASRGVGGETQYF.

The CDR3 nucleotides read TGCAGTGCTACCCCACGACACCTGAACACTGAAGCTTTCTTT. It is translated as CSATPRHLNTEAFF. This sequence joins TRBV20-1 and TRBJ1-1, with D uncertain. The CDR3 runs 14 residues. Deletions cut 4 bases from V and 0 bases from J, with 12 bases between. Germline CDR1 is DFQATT and CDR2 is SNEGSKA (reference sequence).

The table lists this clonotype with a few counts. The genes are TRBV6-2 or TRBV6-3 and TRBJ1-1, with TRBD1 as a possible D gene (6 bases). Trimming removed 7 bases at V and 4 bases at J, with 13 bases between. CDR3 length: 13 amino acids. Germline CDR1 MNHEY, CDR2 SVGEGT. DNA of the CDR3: TGTGCCAGCATGGAGACAGGACGCACTGAAGCTTTCTTT. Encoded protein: CASMETGRTEAFF.

The CDR3: CASSSIGTTYNEQFF. In DNA form, the CDR3 reads TGTGCCAGCAGTTCAATAGGGACAACCTACAATGAGCAGTTCTTC. The rearrangement uses TRBV28 and TRBJ2-1; the D gene is possibly TRBD1 (6 bases). The V end was cut by 4 bases, the J end by 2 bases, with 12 bases between. The CDR3 loop spans 15 amino acids. CDR1 MDHEN and CDR2 SYDVKM come from the germline V gene.

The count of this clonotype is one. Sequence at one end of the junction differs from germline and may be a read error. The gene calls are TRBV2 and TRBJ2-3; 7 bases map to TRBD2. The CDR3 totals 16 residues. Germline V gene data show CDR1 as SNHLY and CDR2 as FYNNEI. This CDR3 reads CASTEKLAVETDTQYF. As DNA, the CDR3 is TGCGCCAGCACCGAAAAGCTAGCGGTCGAGACAGATACGCAGTATTTT.

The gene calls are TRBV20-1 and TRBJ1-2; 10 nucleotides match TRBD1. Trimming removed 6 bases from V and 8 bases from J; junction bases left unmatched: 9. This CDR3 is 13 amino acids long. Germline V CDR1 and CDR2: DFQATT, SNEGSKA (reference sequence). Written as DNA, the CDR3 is TGCAGTGCCATCCGGGACAGGGGAGGCGGCTACACCTTC. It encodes CSAIRDRGGGYTF.

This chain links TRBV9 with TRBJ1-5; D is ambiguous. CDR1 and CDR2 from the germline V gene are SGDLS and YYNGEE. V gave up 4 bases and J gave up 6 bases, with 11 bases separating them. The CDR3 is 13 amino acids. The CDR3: CASSPIGVQPQHF. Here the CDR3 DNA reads TGTGCCAGCAGCCCCATTGGGGTTCAGCCCCAGCATTTT.

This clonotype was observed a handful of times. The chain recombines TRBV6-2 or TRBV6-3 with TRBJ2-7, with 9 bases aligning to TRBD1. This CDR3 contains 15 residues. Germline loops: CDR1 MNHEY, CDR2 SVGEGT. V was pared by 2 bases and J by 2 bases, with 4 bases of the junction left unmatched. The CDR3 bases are TGTGCCAGCAGTTACGGGACAGGGATCCCCTACGAGCAGTACTTC. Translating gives CASSYGTGIPYEQYF.

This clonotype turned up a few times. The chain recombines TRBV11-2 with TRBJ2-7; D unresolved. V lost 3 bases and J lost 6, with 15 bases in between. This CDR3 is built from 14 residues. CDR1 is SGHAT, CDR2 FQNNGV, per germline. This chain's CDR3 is CASSFPPGRLEQYF. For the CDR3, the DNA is TGTGCCAGCAGCTTCCCCCCAGGACGCCTCGAGCAGTACTTC. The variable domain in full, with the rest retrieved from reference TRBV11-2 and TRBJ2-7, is EAGVAQSPRYKIIEKRQSVAFWCNPISGHATLYWYQQILGQGPKLLIQFQNNGVVDDSQLPKDRFSAERLKGVDSTLKIQPAKLEDSAVYLCASSFPPGRLEQYFGPGTRLTVT.